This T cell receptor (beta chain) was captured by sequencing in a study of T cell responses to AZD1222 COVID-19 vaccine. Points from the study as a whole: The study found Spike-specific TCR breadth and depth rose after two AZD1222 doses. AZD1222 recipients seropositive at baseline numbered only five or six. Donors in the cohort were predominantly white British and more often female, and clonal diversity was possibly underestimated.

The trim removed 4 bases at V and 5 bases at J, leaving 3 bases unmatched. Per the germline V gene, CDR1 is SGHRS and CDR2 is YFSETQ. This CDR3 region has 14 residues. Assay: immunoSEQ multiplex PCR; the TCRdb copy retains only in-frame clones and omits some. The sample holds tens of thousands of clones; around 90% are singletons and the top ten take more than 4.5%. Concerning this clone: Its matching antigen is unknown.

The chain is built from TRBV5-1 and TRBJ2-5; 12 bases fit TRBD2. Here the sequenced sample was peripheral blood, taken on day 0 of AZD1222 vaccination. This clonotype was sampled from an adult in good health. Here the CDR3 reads CASSPSGRGETQYF. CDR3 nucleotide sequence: TGCGCCAGCAGCCCTAGCGGGAGGGGGGAGACCCAGTACTTC.